These 21 T cell receptor beta chains came from one sample sequenced in a study of early T cells in non-severe SARS-CoV-2 infection. MiXCR was run by TCRdb on the 5' RACE reads, yielding one entry per CDR3 protein. The repertoire consists of about 60,000 distinct CDR3 sequences, with around 13% occurring once and the leading ten covering around 4.5%. Sequencing used whole blood. Receptor source: an adult who was a healthcare worker with PCR-confirmed SARS-CoV-2 infection or an uninfected control (not recorded which).

This clonotype was counted only a few times. This rearrangement joins TRBV6-1 to TRBJ2-7; unclear D gene. CDR1 and CDR2 from the germline V gene are MNHNS and SASEGT. Trimming shortened V by 5 bases and J by 4 bases, and 9 bases separated the two germline ends. The CDR3 loop spans 12 amino acids. The chain's CDR3 is CASSLNPYEQYF. The DNA of the CDR3 is TGTGCCAGCAGTTTGAATCCTTACGAGCAGTACTTC.

The V gene is TRBV28, the J gene TRBJ1-5; maybe TRBD1 (5 bases). This CDR3 has 19 amino acids. Germline CDR1 is MDHEN and CDR2 is SYDVKM. Trimming left V 1 base short and J 0 bases short, with 19 bases between. The CDR3 region has the DNA TGTGCCAGCAGTTTATCTCTCCCCCCTGTCAGGGATAGCAATCAGCCCCAGCATTTT. It encodes CASSLSLPPVRDSNQPQHF.

This clonotype was found a few times. The chain combines TRBV28 with TRBJ1-6; D remains unclear. The ends were cut back, 6 bases at V and 5 bases at J, with 11 bases in the middle. The V gene's germline CDR1 is MDHEN and CDR2 SYDVKM. The CDR3 totals 14 residues. The CDR3 region is CASSDILDNSPLHF. Here the CDR3 DNA reads TGTGCCAGCAGCGACATTTTGGATAATTCACCCCTCCACTTT.

This clonotype was recorded a few times. The chain is built from TRBV7-8 and TRBJ2-3; TRBD1 matches 9 bases. V was pared by 5 bases and J by 2 bases, with 5 bases of the junction left unmatched. The CDR3 extends over 15 amino acids. Germline lookup yields CDR1 SGHVS and CDR2 FQNEAQ. The CDR3 here is CASSKGQGTTDTQYF. DNA of the CDR3: TGTGCCAGCAGCAAAGGACAGGGGACCACAGATACGCAGTATTTT.

The gene calls are TRBV5-4 and TRBJ2-3; D is perhaps TRBD2 (5 bases). Trimming removed 4 bases from V and 1 base from J, with 10 bases in between. Germline CDR1 is SGHNT and CDR2 is YYREEE (reference sequence). This CDR3 has 14 residues. The CDR3 sequence: CASSDGLRTDTQYF. The CDR3 nucleotides are TGTGCCAGCAGCGACGGACTTCGCACAGATACGCAGTATTTT.

The chain couples TRBV5-5 to TRBJ2-7; TRBD1 might be the D (6 bases). This CDR3 spans 15 amino acids. The ends were cut back, 2 bases at V and 7 bases at J, with 19 bases in the middle. Germline lookup yields CDR1 SGHKS and CDR2 YYEKEE (reference sequence). CDR3 DNA sequence: TGTGCCAGCAGCTTACAGGGTCGGTGGTATGAGGAGCAGTACTTC. This gives the protein CASSLQGRWYEEQYF.

This clonotype was observed at least ten times. The chain joins TRBV6-1 to TRBJ1-5, with unresolved D. The ends were cut back, 7 bases at V and 1 base at J, with 11 bases in the middle. Germline loops: CDR1 MNHNS, CDR2 SASEGT. The CDR3 is 14 residues long. DNA for the CDR3: TGTGCCAGCACGGTCGGGCAGAGCAATCAGCCCCAGCATTTT. Amino acids: CASTVGQSNQPQHF.

The table lists this clonotype with many counts. V is TRBV6-2 or TRBV6-3 and J is TRBJ2-7; 10 bases map to TRBD2. The CDR3 covers 15 residues. With V trimmed by 8 bases and J by 6 bases, 13 bases remained unmatched. Germline V gene data show CDR1 as MNHEY and CDR2 as SVGEGT. This CDR3 reads CASLLAGAPYSEQYF. CDR3 bases: TGTGCCAGCCTTCTAGCGGGAGCCCCCTACAGCGAGCAGTACTTC.

This clonotype was recorded at least ten times. The rearrangement uses TRBV5-4 and TRBJ2-3; D unresolved. CDR3 length equals 14 residues. The V gene's germline CDR1 is SGHNT and CDR2 YYREEE (reference sequence). The germline V and J ends were trimmed by 0 bases and 0 bases, with 5 bases remaining between them. The CDR3 region has the DNA TGTGCCAGCAGCTTGGTTGCAAGCACAGATACGCAGTATTTT. Translating gives CASSLVASTDTQYF.

In this sample, this clonotype turned up many times. The chain employs TRBV6-4 and TRBJ2-2; D not certain. Germline V lookup: CDR1 MRHNA, CDR2 SNTAGT. V shed 2 bases and J shed 4 bases, with 8 bases lying between them. The CDR3 loop spans 14 amino acids. The CDR3: CASSDTASTGELFF. The CDR3 region has the DNA TGTGCCAGCAGTGACACAGCCTCCACCGGGGAGCTGTTTTTT.

This chain connects TRBV7-2 to TRBJ1-1; D gene unclear. Germline V gene lookup returns CDR1 SGHTA and CDR2 FQGNSA. The CDR3 has 14 residues. V shed 4 bases and J shed 1 base, with 10 bases lying between them. DNA of the CDR3: TGTGCCAGCAGCTATCTGACGGAGAACACTGAAGCTTTCTTT. Amino acid sequence: CASSYLTENTEAFF. Based on the CDR3 plus reference TRBV7-2 and TRBJ1-1, the full variable domain is GAGVSQSPSNKVTEKGKDVELRCDPISGHTALYWYRQSLGQGLEFLIYFQGNSAPDKSGLPSDRFSAERTGGSVSTLTIQRTQQEDSAVYLCASSYLTENTEAFFGQGTRLTVV.

This clonotype was recorded a few times. The chain employs TRBV20-1 and TRBJ2-7; D gene uncertain. Germline lookup yields CDR1 DFQATT and CDR2 SNEGSKA (reference sequence). V dropped 8 bases and J dropped 0 bases, with 14 bases sitting between them. The CDR3 runs 13 residues. The CDR3 loop reads CSSTTASSYEQYF. In DNA, the CDR3 is TGCAGTTCAACGACGGCTAGCTCCTACGAGCAGTACTTC.

This clonotype was seen a handful of times. The V and J genes are TRBV29-1 and TRBJ2-1; either TRBD1 or TRBD2 may supply D (5 bases each). Germline V gene data show CDR1 as SQVTM and CDR2 as ANQGSEA. V was trimmed by 3 bases and J by 3 bases, leaving 12 bases between them. The CDR3 totals 14 residues. In nucleotides, the CDR3 is TGCAGCGTTGACGGGACGAATATCTACAATGAGCAGTTCTTC. Translating it yields CSVDGTNIYNEQFF.

The chain joins TRBV9 to TRBJ2-3; D is perhaps TRBD1 (5 bases). V lost 0 bases and J 5 bases, leaving 10 bases between the germline ends. The CDR3 has 14 residues. Germline V lookup: CDR1 SGDLS, CDR2 YYNGEE. CDR3 DNA: TGTGCCAGCAGCGTAGGTTCTACAGGAGATACGCAGTATTTT. It translates to CASSVGSTGDTQYF. Complete variable domain (other parts from reference TRBV9 and TRBJ2-3): DSGVTQTPKHLITATGQRVTLRCSPRSGDLSVYWYQQSLDQGLQFLIQYYNGEERAKGNILERFSAQQFPDLHSELNLSSLELGDSALYFCASSVGSTGDTQYFGPGTRLTVL.

This clonotype has a handful of counts. This chain connects TRBV3-1 to TRBJ2-1; the match to TRBD2 covers 8 bases. Germline V gene data show CDR1 as LGHDT and CDR2 as YNNKEL (reference sequence). CDR3 length equals 18 residues. V gave up 5 bases and J gave up 6 bases; unmatched junction bases: 18. The chain's CDR3 is CASSDSTSGSLGGNEQFF. In DNA form, the CDR3 reads TGTGCCAGCAGCGATTCTACGAGCGGGAGCCTGGGTGGCAATGAGCAGTTCTTC.

This clonotype was seen at least ten times. The CDR3 here is CASSLYRPFGQFF. The CDR3 nucleotides are TGCGCCAGCAGTTTATACAGACCCTTTGGGCAGTTCTTC. The rearrangement links TRBV10-2 to TRBJ2-1, with D uncertain. Per the germline V gene, CDR1 is WSHSY and CDR2 is SAAADI. This CDR3 comprises 13 residues. V was shortened by 5 bases and J by 12 bases, with 17 bases between the two germline ends.

This clonotype appeared many times. The rearrangement joins TRBV7-2 to TRBJ1-4; D is uncertain. V was cut by 3 bases and J by 5 bases, with 7 bases left in between. Germline V gene data show CDR1 as SGHTA and CDR2 as FQGNSA. The length of the CDR3 is 13 residues. This chain's CDR3 is CASSFRANEKLFF. The CDR3 nucleotides read TGTGCCAGCAGCTTTAGAGCGAATGAAAAACTGTTTTTT.

In this sample, this clonotype turned up a few times. This chain uses TRBV3-1 with TRBJ2-4; perhaps TRBD2 as D (5 bases). The germline V and J ends were trimmed by 0 bases and 4 bases, with 10 bases remaining between them. Germline CDR1 and CDR2: LGHDT and YNNKEL (reference sequence). The CDR3 spans 15 residues. The CDR3 coding sequence is TGTGCCAGCAGCCAAGATGCTAGCAGGAAAAACATTCAGTACTTC. Its protein product is CASSQDASRKNIQYF.

This clonotype has only a few counts. V gene TRBV27 combines with J gene TRBJ2-5; D assignment may be TRBD1 or TRBD2 (6 bases each). The CDR3 extends over 15 amino acids. Trimming cost V 0 bases and J 5 bases, with 13 bases left between them. The germline V gene encodes CDR1 MNHEY and CDR2 SMNVEV (reference sequence). The CDR3 is CASSLSATGGETQYF. CDR3 sequence (DNA): TGTGCCAGCAGTTTATCAGCGACAGGAGGGGAGACCCAGTACTTC.

This clonotype was observed at least ten times. The CDR3 region has the DNA TGTGCCTACACCCCCCAGGGGTGGGAGGGCTACACCTTC. It codes for CAYTPQGWEGYTF. The gene calls are TRBV30 and TRBJ1-2; TRBD1 is a possible D gene (6 bases). The germline gives CDR1 GTSNPN, CDR2 SVGIG (reference sequence). The length of the CDR3 is 13 residues. The V and J ends lost 7 bases and 8 bases respectively, with 20 bases between them.

The chain recombines TRBV4-3 with TRBJ1-4; D is undetermined. Looked up from germline, CDR1 is LGHNA and CDR2 is YSLEER. The length of the CDR3 is 18 residues. The V end lost 0 bases, the J end lost 6 bases, and 20 bases lay between the germline ends. The CDR3 spells CASSQDFAPGFGDEKLFF. The CDR3 DNA reads as TGCGCCAGCAGCCAAGATTTCGCTCCGGGTTTCGGAGATGAAAAACTGTTTTTT.